This T cell receptor (beta chain) was identified during a study of beta chain features in type 1 diabetes. As every portion of the isolated RNA was reverse transcribed, the sequencing read expressed TCRB transcripts. The table came from immunoSEQ multiplex PCR; TCRdb's copy has only in-frame clones and leaves some out. The data contain 300,000 or so clones, roughly 13% of them singletons. In this sample, this clone turned up a few times. Its target is unknown. V lost 2 bases, J lost 0 bases, and 5 bases lay in between. The CDR3 consists of 14 residues. Germline-derived CDR1 and CDR2 are KGHSH and LQKENI. Study-level points and caveats: More deletions and fewer insertions at VDJ junctions were seen in type 1 diabetes patients. All four CD4+ subsets from Type 1 diabetes patients carried moderately but significantly shorter TCRB CDR3s. Reads derived from cDNA could over-represent cells showing high TCR expression.

The authors sorted CD4+ naive, central memory, regulatory and stem cell-like memory cells via CD45RO/CCR7/CD25/CD127/CD95/CD27. Purities in excess of 98% were seen in all sorted populations. V and J are TRBV18 and TRBJ1-3; the D is unclear. This TCR derives from a man aged 25-40 years with type 1 diabetes. Sequencing was done on a sample of naive CD4+ T cells from blood. Here the CDR3 reads CASSPNFSGNTIYF. CDR3 nucleotides: TGTGCCAGCTCACCAAACTTCTCTGGAAACACCATATATTTT.